This T cell receptor (beta chain) was observed in a study of blood T cell repertoires in COVID-19. Study at large: Sites across the United States, Italy and Spain contributed samples from acute and convalescent COVID-19. T cells, B-cell-depleted T cells, or PBMCs provided the cDNA or gDNA that served as material.

The method was immunoSEQ multiplex PCR; TCRdb's version includes in-frame clones alone and lacks a portion of them. Among some 42,000 clones, 85% to 90% were seen once, and the ten largest hold roughly 9.5%. The CDR3 length is 14 residues. CDR1 is LGHNA, CDR2 YSLEER, per germline. V lost 1 base and J lost 1, with 7 bases in between. This chain uses TRBV4-3 with TRBJ1-1, with no clear D. This TCR was sampled from a man aged 25 to 40 with active or convalescent COVID-19. Sequenced sample: peripheral blood. The CDR3 region is CASSQGAKNTEAFF. The CDR3 region has the DNA TGCGCCAGCAGCCAAGGGGCAAAGAACACTGAAGCTTTCTTT.